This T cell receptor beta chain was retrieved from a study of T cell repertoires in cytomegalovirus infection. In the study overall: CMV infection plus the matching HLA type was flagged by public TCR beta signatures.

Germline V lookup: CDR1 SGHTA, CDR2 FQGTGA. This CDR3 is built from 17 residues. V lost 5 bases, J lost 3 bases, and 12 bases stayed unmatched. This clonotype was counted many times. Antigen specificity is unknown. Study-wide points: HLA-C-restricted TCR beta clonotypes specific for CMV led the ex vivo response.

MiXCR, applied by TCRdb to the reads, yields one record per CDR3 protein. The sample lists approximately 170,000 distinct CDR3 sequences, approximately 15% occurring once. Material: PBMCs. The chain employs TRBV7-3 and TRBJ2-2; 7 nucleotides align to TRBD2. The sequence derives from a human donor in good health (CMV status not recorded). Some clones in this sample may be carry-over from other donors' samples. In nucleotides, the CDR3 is TGTGCCAGCAGCCCCAAGGGTAGACTAGCTGACACCGGGGAGCTGTTTTTT. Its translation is CASSPKGRLADTGELFF. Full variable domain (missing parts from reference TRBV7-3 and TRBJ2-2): GAGVSQTPSNKVTEKGKYVELRCDPISGHTALYWYRQSLGQGPEFLIYFQGTGAADDSGLPNDRFFAVRPEGSVSTLKIQRTERGDSAVYLCASSPKGRLADTGELFFGEGSRLTVL.